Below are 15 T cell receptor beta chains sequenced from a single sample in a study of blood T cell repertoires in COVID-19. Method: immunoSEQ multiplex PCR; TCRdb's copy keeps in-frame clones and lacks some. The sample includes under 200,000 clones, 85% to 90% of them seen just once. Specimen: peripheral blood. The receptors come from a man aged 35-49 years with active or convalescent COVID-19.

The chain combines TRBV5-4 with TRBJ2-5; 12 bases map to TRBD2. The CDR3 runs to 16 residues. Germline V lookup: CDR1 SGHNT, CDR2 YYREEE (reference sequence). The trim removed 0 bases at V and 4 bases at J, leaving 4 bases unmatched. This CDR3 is CASSLGLAGGGETQYF. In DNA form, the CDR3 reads TGTGCCAGCAGCTTGGGTCTAGCGGGAGGGGGAGAGACCCAGTACTTC.

The CDR3 spells CASSFSGLAGYEQFF. The CDR3 bases are TGTGCCAGCAGTTTTTCCGGACTAGCGGGATATGAGCAGTTCTTC. The chain is built from TRBV27 and TRBJ2-1; 12 bases agree with TRBD2. Unmatched junction bases numbered 5, after V lost 3 bases and J lost 8 bases. This CDR3 has 15 amino acids. Germline V gives CDR1 MNHEY, CDR2 SMNVEV (reference sequence).

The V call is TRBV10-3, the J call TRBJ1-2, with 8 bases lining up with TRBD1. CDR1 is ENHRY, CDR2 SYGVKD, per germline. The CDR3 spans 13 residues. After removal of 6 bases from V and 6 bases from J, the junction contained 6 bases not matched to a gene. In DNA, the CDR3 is TGTGCCATCAGGGGGCAGGGGGCGGATGGCTACACCTTC. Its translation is CAIRGQGADGYTF.

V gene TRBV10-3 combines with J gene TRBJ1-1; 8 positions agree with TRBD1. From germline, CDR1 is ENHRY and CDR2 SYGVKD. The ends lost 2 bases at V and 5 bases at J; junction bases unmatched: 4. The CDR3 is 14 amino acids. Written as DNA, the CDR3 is TGTGCCATCAGTGAGGCGACAGGGGAAACTGAAGCTTTCTTT. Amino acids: CAISEATGETEAFF.

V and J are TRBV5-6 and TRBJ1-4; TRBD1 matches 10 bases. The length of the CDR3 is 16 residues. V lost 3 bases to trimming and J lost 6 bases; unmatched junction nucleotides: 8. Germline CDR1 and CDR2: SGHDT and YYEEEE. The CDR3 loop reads CASSSLPGQGYEKLFF. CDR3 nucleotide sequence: TGTGCCAGCAGCTCTTTACCGGGACAGGGGTATGAAAAACTGTTTTTT.

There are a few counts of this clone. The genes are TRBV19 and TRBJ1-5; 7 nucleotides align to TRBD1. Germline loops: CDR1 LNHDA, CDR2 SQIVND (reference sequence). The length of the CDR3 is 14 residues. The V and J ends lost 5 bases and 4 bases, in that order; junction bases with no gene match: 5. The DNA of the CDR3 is TGTGCCAGTAGTCGGGACAGCCTAAATCAGCCCCAGCATTTT. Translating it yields CASSRDSLNQPQHF.

CDR3 nucleotides: TGTGCCACCAGTGATCCCCACAGGGGGTACTACGAGCAGTACTTC. Translation gives CATSDPHRGYYEQYF. The chain couples TRBV24-1 to TRBJ2-7; 8 nucleotides line up with TRBD1. The trim removed 3 bases at V and 3 bases at J, leaving 6 bases unmatched. CDR3 length: 15 amino acids. Germline CDR1 and CDR2: KGHDR and SFDVKD.

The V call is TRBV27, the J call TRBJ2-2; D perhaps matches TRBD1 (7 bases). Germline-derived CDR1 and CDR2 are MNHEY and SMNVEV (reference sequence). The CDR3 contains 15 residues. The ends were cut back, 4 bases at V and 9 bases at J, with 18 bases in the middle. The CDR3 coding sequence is TGTGCCAGCAGTTCGGGGGCAGGGGGAATCCGGGAGCTGTTTTTT. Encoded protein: CASSSGAGGIRELFF.

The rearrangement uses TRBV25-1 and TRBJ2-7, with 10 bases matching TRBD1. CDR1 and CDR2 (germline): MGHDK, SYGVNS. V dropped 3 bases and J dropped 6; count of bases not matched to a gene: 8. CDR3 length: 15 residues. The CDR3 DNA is TGTGCCAGCAGTGACTGGACAGGGGGGACGGGCGAGCAGTACTTC. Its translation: CASSDWTGGTGEQYF.

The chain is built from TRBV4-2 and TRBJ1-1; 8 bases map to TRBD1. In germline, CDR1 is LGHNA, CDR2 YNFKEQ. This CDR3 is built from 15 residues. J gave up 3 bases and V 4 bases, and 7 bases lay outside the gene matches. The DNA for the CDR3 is TGTGCCAGCAGCCGGACTAACAGGGGGTACACTGAAGCTTTCTTT. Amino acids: CASSRTNRGYTEAFF.

The CDR3 sequence is CASSPGWVDTQYF. Written as DNA, the CDR3 is TGTGCCAGCAGCCCGGGTTGGGTGGATACGCAGTATTTT. The V call is TRBV5-8, the J call TRBJ2-3; D call uncertain. Germline lookup yields CDR1 SGHTS and CDR2 YDEGEE. Trimming left V 4 bases short and J 6 bases short, with 12 bases between. The CDR3 runs to 13 residues.

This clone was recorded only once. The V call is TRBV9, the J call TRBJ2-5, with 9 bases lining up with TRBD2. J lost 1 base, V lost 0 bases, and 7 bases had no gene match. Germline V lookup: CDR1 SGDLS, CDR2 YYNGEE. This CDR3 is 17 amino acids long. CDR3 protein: CASSVAMRGGPQETQYF. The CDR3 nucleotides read TGTGCCAGCAGCGTAGCTATGCGGGGGGGCCCCCAAGAGACCCAGTACTTC.

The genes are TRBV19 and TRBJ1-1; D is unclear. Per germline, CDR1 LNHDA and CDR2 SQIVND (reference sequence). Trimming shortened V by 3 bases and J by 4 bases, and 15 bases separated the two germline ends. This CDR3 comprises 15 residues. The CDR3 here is CASSISGSISTEAFF. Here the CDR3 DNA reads TGTGCCAGTAGTATCTCAGGCAGTATAAGCACTGAAGCTTTCTTT.

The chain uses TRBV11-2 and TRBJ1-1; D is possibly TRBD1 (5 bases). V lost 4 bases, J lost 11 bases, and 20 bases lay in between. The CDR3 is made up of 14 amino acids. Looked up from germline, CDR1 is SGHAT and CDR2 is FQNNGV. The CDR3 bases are TGTGCCAGCAGCTCGATAGGTGGACAACTCGTGGCTTTCTTT. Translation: CASSSIGGQLVAFF.

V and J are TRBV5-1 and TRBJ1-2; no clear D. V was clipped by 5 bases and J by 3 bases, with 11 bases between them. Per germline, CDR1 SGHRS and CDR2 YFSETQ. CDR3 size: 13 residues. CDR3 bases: TGCGCCAGCAGGATCGACAAAGACTATGGCTACACCTTC. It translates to CASRIDKDYGYTF.